This entry is about one T cell receptor (beta chain). No antigen is known for it. These data come from a study of T cell responses to AZD1222 COVID-19 vaccine. Points from the study as a whole: Repertoire sampling happened only post peak T cell response.

CDR3 length equals 15 residues. Germline CDR1 and CDR2: SGHRS and YFSETQ. The ends lost 4 bases at V and 2 bases at J; junction bases unmatched: 6. Method: immunoSEQ multiplex PCR; TCRdb's copy keeps in-frame clones and lacks some. The sample includes 150,000 to 180,000 clones, 70% to 90% of them seen just once. Specimen: peripheral blood, collected on day 0 of MenACWY control vaccination. The TCR sequence derives from an adult in good health. The chain combines TRBV5-1 with TRBJ2-1, with 7 bases fitting TRBD2. The CDR3 nucleotides are TGCGCCAGCAGCGGGGGGGACGGTACCTACAATGAGCAGTTCTTC. Amino acids: CASSGGDGTYNEQFF. Full variable domain (missing parts from reference TRBV5-1 and TRBJ2-1): KAGVTQTPRYLIKTRGQQVTLSCSPISGHRSVSWYQQTPGQGLQFLFEYFSETQRNKGNFPGRFSGRQFSNSRSEMNVSTLELGDSALYLCASSGGDGTYNEQFFGPGTRLTVL.